The entry below gives a single T cell receptor (beta chain) sequence along with its context. This record comes from a study of control samples from healthy donors and cancer patients. The CDR3 runs to 14 residues. With 3 bases removed from V and 1 base from J, the gap between germline ends came to 9 bases. Germline-derived CDR1 and CDR2 are KGHSH and LQKENI. Assay used: immunoSEQ multiplex PCR; TCRdb lists only in-frame clones, some missing. The sample carries about 82,000 clones, approximately 91% recorded once. This chain links TRBV18 with TRBJ1-1; TRBD1 is a possible D gene (6 bases). Sequenced: blood. The TCR originated in a man between 50 and 59 years old in good health. CDR3 amino acids: CASSPLTGNTEAFF. For the CDR3, the DNA is TGTGCCAGCTCACCCTTGACAGGGAACACTGAAGCTTTCTTT.